The clone carrying this T cell receptor beta chain was counted many times. Its specificity is unknown. This entry comes from a study of T cell clonality in common variable immunodeficiency. Study-wide results and limits: Common variable immunodeficiency TCR beta sequences reportedly had fewer deletions and N-nucleotide insertions.

Profiling relied on immunoSEQ multiplex PCR, and the TCRdb table lists in-frame clones only, not all of them. The sample holds over 30,000 clones, and no clone turns up only once. The source material was peripheral blood mononuclear cells. The receptor's source is a human donor with common variable immunodeficiency.

Partial CDR3 DNA: TGTGCCAGCAGCTTATACGGAGCGGGAGTAGGTTTTCGAAATGAG. Translating it yields CASSLYGAGVGFRNE. The full CDR3 protein reads CASSLYGAGVGFRNEQFF. This chain joins TRBV7-8 and TRBJ2-1; TRBD2 aligns across 8 bases. The read ends 3 residues before the CDR3 terminus; that terminus is restored from the germline J gene. The CDR3 runs to 18 residues. Germline V gene data show CDR1 as SGHVS and CDR2 as FQNEAQ. The junction had 16 bases not matched to a gene; V was cut back by 2 bases and J by 7 bases.